What follows are 27 T cell receptor beta chains derived from one specimen sequenced in a study of tumor and adjacent non-tumor tissue in lung cancer (dated by TCRdb to between 2017 and 2018). The library was made by multiplex PCR. Sequencing instrument: Illumina HiSeq 2500. TCRbeta libraries were built by three rounds of nested PCR using primers (Table S4), following protocols modified from ARM-PCR. TCRdb ran its own pipeline on the public reads, namely fastp trimming at Q25 and MiXCR clone calling, and kept in-frame beta chains. Rows are combined by CDR3 protein, so each entry shows the most common genes and DNA. The sample table contains some 68,000 distinct CDR3 sequences; only one count was recorded for 75% to 85% of them. The top ten hold 40% to 45% of the sample. RNA was extracted from bulk unsorted tissue and checked for quality with a NanoDrop ND-1000 and an Agilent 2100. Distant non-tumor tissue taken more than 3 cm from the tumor edge was used as the normal lung sample.

Material for sequencing was distant non-tumor lung tissue. These TCRs come from a man in his sixties with non-small cell lung cancer.

Concerning this clonotype itself: This CDR3 is missing its conserved last phenylalanine or tryptophan, likely due to a read error. The rearrangement joins TRBV5-5 to TRBJ2-2; TRBD2 aligns across 9 bases. The V gene's germline CDR1 is SGHKS and CDR2 YYEKEE (reference sequence). This CDR3 region has 17 residues. CDR3 sequence: CASSLASGAPNTGELFY. The DNA for the CDR3 is TGTGCCAGTAGCTTGGCTAGCGGGGCCCCGAACACCGGGGAGCTGTTTTAT.

As concerns this clonotype: Possible read error: a much larger clone is one base away. The CDR3 DNA reads as TGTGCCAGCACCTTAGCCGTAGTCACCGGGGAGCTGTTTTTT. It translates to CASTLAVVTGELFF. The chain couples TRBV7-9 to TRBJ2-2; D not certain. This CDR3 spans 14 amino acids. Germline CDR1 is SEHNR and CDR2 is FQNEAQ (reference sequence). Full variable domain (missing parts from reference TRBV7-9 and TRBJ2-2): DTGVSQNPRHKITKRGQNVTFRCDPISEHNRLYWYRQTLGQGPEFLTYFQNEAQLEKSRLLSDRFSAERPKGSFSTLEIQRTEQGDSAMYLCASTLAVVTGELFFGEGSRLTVL.

Regarding this clonotype: At one end, the junction sequence differs from germline, possibly due to a read error. This chain joins TRBV6-5 and TRBJ2-7, with 7 nucleotides matching TRBD2. The CDR3 consists of 15 residues. The germline CDR1 and CDR2 sequences are MNHEY and SVGAGI. Here the CDR3 DNA reads TGTCCCAGCAGTAGCTCGAGGCGGGAGACGGCCGAGCAGTACTTC. This gives the protein CPSSSSRRETAEQYF.

About this clonotype itself: The conserved phenylalanine or tryptophan is not found at the CDR3 terminus, so this likely reflects a read error. The chain recombines TRBV4-2 with TRBJ1-2, with D possibly TRBD1 on 5 matching bases. In germline, CDR1 is LGHNA, CDR2 YNFKEQ. Trimming took off 1 base at V and 0 bases at J, with 9 bases between the two ends. This CDR3 region has 15 residues. For the CDR3, the DNA is TGTGCCAGCAGCCAAGTGACAGACTCTAACTATGGCTACACCCTC. As protein: CASSQVTDSNYGYTL.

This clonotype came up a few times. The CDR3 end shows no conserved phenylalanine or tryptophan, and so a read error is likely. The rearrangement uses TRBV6-2 or TRBV6-3 and TRBJ1-5; no reliable D call. The CDR3 has 14 amino acids. Germline lookup yields CDR1 MNHEY and CDR2 SVGEGT. The CDR3 here is CAGSSGYSNQPQHV. For the CDR3, the DNA is TGTGCCGGCAGTTCTGGTTATAGCAATCAGCCCCAGCATGTT.

To note about this clonotype: The germline gene is not matched at one end of the junction; a read error may be the cause. The rearrangement uses TRBV6-2 or TRBV6-3 and TRBJ2-1, with 11 nucleotides matching TRBD2. The V gene's germline CDR1 is MNHEY and CDR2 SVGEGT. The CDR3 consists of 17 residues. The CDR3 nucleotides read TGTGTCAGCAGTTACTCTCCGACTAGCGGGATCTACAATGAGCGGTTCTTC. Its protein product is CVSSYSPTSGIYNERFF.

For this clonotype: This likely comes from a read error, as the CDR3 has no conserved phenylalanine or tryptophan at its end. The chain uses TRBV6-2 or TRBV6-3 and TRBJ2-1; 7 bases map to TRBD2. The ends lost 2 bases at V and 9 bases at J; junction bases unmatched: 16. The germline V gene has CDR1 MNHEY and CDR2 SVGEGT. The CDR3 length is 17 residues. The CDR3 coding sequence is TGTGCCAGCAGTTACAATATATGCGGGAGTTTCCACCCTGAGCAGTTCTTA. Translation: CASSYNICGSFHPEQFL.

This rearrangement joins TRBV11-1 to TRBJ2-3; 9 bases align to TRBD1. CDR3 length: 15 amino acids. Germline CDR1 is SGHAT and CDR2 is FQDESV (reference sequence). V lost 10 bases, J lost 6 bases, and 14 bases stayed unmatched. CDR3 nucleotide sequence: TGTGCCACCAGTCGCGGGACAGGGCTCACGGATACGCAGTATTTT. Amino acid sequence: CATSRGTGLTDTQYF.

Notes on this clonotype: A read error is likely, as this CDR3 ends without the conserved phenylalanine or tryptophan. This chain connects TRBV29-1 to TRBJ2-7; TRBD1 matches at 7 bases. Germline CDR1 reads SQVTM; CDR2 reads ANQGSEA. This CDR3 comprises 15 residues. Trimming removed 2 bases from V and 2 bases from J; junction bases left unmatched: 9. The CDR3 nucleotides are TGCAGCGTTGAACCAGGGGGTGAGGGGACCTACGAGCAGTACTAC. It codes for CSVEPGGEGTYEQYY.

As concerns this clonotype: Since the CDR3 does not end with the conserved phenylalanine or tryptophan, this likely comes from a read error. The DNA is left out, because the CDR3 cannot be placed on it with certainty; the CDR3 is given as TCRdb lists it. The V and J genes are TRBV4-2 and TRBJ2-5; TRBD2, as called in the table, went unchecked against the DNA. Germline CDR1 LGHNA, CDR2 YNFKEQ. A total of 15 residues make up the CDR3, ends included. The CDR3 reads CASSQQSGSSETLYY.

A word on this clonotype: At one boundary the junction diverges from the germline segment, which might be a read error. This chain uses TRBV12-3 or TRBV12-4 with TRBJ2-1; D may be TRBD1 or TRBD2 (5 bases each). The CDR3 loop spans 15 amino acids. The CDR3 loop reads CASSFPQRDHSEQFF. CDR3 coding DNA: TGCGCCAGCAGCTTCCCTCAGAGGGACCACAGTGAGCAGTTCTTC.

Turning to this clonotype: The germline gene is not matched at one end of the junction; a read error may be the cause. The CDR3 DNA reads as TGTGCCAGCAGCTTATTCCCCCAGGGGTACCAAGAGGCCCAGCAATTC. Translation gives CASSLFPQGYQEAQQF. The gene calls are TRBV5-8 and TRBJ2-5, with a weak D call TRBD1 (6 bases). Germline CDR1 and CDR2: SGHTS and YDEGEE. There are 16 residues in the CDR3.

For this clonotype: This is likely a read error, given that the CDR3 carries no conserved phenylalanine or tryptophan at its end. This rearrangement joins TRBV20-1 to TRBJ1-5; a possible D gene is TRBD1 (5 bases). V lost 5 bases to trimming and J lost 8 bases, with 16 bases between them. Germline CDR1 DFQATT, CDR2 SNEGSKA (reference sequence). CDR3 size: 13 residues. The CDR3 region has the DNA TGCAGTGCTCAGGTGGGGACGGAAGAGCCCCAGCATTAT. Its translation: CSAQVGTEEPQHY.

As for this clonotype: Since the CDR3 does not end with the conserved phenylalanine or tryptophan, this likely comes from a read error. The CDR3 DNA reads TGTGTCATCAGTGAGGATCCTAGCGGGAGCTCCTACAATGAGCAGTTCTTG. Its protein product is CVISEDPSGSSYNEQFL. The chain couples TRBV10-3 to TRBJ2-1; 10 nucleotides agree with TRBD2. Germline V gene lookup returns CDR1 ENHRY and CDR2 SYGVKD. The CDR3 has 17 amino acids.

In this sample, this clonotype turned up many times. CDR3 amino acids: CSVKDRGAATEAFF. The CDR3 coding sequence is TGCAGCGTAAAGGACAGGGGAGCGGCCACTGAAGCTTTCTTT. J is TRBJ1-1 and V is TRBV29-1; 9 bases align to TRBD1. The CDR3 is 14 residues long. Germline values: CDR1 SQVTM, CDR2 ANQGSEA. V gave up 6 bases and J gave up 4 bases; unmatched junction bases: 9.

As for this clonotype: A much larger clone differs from this one at a single base, so this may be a read error. The J gene is TRBJ1-1, the V gene TRBV28; no firm D call. The CDR3 length is 14 residues. Germline CDR1 and CDR2: MDHEN and SYDVKM. The V and J ends lost 6 bases and 4 bases respectively, with 15 bases between them. The CDR3 sequence: CASRPSAVVTEAFF. The CDR3 coding sequence is TGTGCCAGCAGACCCTCGGCGGTAGTCACTGAAGCTTTCTTT.

The chain links TRBV4-1 to TRBJ2-5, with a tentative D call TRBD1 (6 bases). The CDR3 runs 17 residues. Looked up from germline, CDR1 is MGHRA and CDR2 is YSYEKL. Between the trimmed V and J ends, which lost 0 bases and 5 bases, there was a span of 19 bases. DNA of the CDR3: TGCGCCAGCAGCCAAGAAAGGGGGATATTCGGAGGTGAGACCCAGTACTTC. This sequence encodes CASSQERGIFGGETQYF.

As to this clonotype: One end of the junction does not line up with germline, which may come from a read error. For the CDR3, the DNA is TGCACCAGCAGTGACGGCAACACAGATACGCAATATTTT. Encoded protein: CTSSDGNTDTQYF. This chain joins TRBV10-1 and TRBJ2-3; D not resolved. The CDR3 contains 13 residues. The germline CDR1 and CDR2 sequences are WNHNN and SYGVQD (reference sequence).

This clonotype was recorded many times. The V and J genes are TRBV6-6 and TRBJ2-1; 11 bases are a match to TRBD1. The CDR3 is made up of 15 amino acids. CDR1 and CDR2 from the germline V gene are MNHNY and SVGAGI (reference sequence). V lost 2 bases and J lost 3; bases outside the gene matches: 0. In DNA, the CDR3 is TGTGCCAGCAGTTACGGGACAGGGGGCTACAATGAGCAGTTCTTC. Its translation is CASSYGTGGYNEQFF.

The V gene is TRBV14, the J gene TRBJ1-5; no reliable D call. V was trimmed by 2 bases and J by 4 bases, leaving 6 bases between them. Germline loops: CDR1 SGHDN, CDR2 FVKESK. The CDR3 sequence is 13 residues long. For the CDR3, the DNA is TGTGCCAGCAGCCAAACCAGAAATCAGCCCCAGCATTTT. Protein product: CASSQTRNQPQHF.

Concerning this clonotype: In this CDR3 the conserved last residue, phenylalanine or tryptophan, is missing, so a read error is likely. The limits of the CDR3 on the DNA are not certain, so only TCRdb's listed CDR3 is given. The chain couples TRBV6-2 or TRBV6-3 to TRBJ2-1; the DNA was not used to check the table's D call, TRBD2. The germline V gene encodes CDR1 MNHEY and CDR2 SVGEGT. The CDR3 is 17 amino acids long, termini counted. This chain's CDR3 is CASSYNISGSFTPEQFI.

This clonotype is a singleton in its sample. The junction does not match germline at one end; this may be a read error. The genes are TRBV12-3 or TRBV12-4 and TRBJ2-1; perhaps D is TRBD1 or TRBD2 (5 bases each). The CDR3 runs to 15 residues. Written as DNA, the CDR3 is TGTGCCAGTAGTTTCCCTCAGTGGGACCACAATAGGCAGTTCTTC. Its translation: CASSFPQWDHNRQFF.

This clonotype has a handful of counts. A much larger clone lies one base from this, so it may be a read error. The chain carries TRBV28 and TRBJ2-1; D is ambiguous. Germline values: CDR1 MDHEN, CDR2 SYDVKM. This CDR3 is 13 amino acids long. Here the CDR3 DNA reads TGTGTCAGTTCGACCCCAGGCTACAATGAGCAGTTCTTC. It specifies CVSSTPGYNEQFF. The full variable domain, its missing parts supplied by reference TRBV28 and TRBJ2-1, is DVKVTQSSRYLVKRTGEKVFLECVQDMDHENMFWYRQDPGLGLRLIYFSYDVKMKEKGDIPEGYSVSREKKERFSLILESASTNQTSMYLCVSSTPGYNEQFFGPGTRLTVL.

The rearrangement uses TRBV5-5 and TRBJ2-1; maybe TRBD1 (5 bases). Germline CDR1 is SGHKS and CDR2 is YYEKEE (reference sequence). CDR3 length: 13 amino acids. V was clipped by 4 bases and J by 16 bases, with 21 bases between them. DNA for the CDR3: TGTGCCAGCAGCATGGCAGGGCAGGGCCCGGATTTCTTC. It translates to CASSMAGQGPDFF.

Of note for this clonotype: A junction boundary mismatches the germline segment, possibly from a read error. The chain recombines TRBV6-1 with TRBJ1-5; the D is unclear. Per germline, CDR1 MNHNS and CDR2 SASEGT. CDR3 length equals 13 residues. CDR3 residues: CVSSEVGFQSEHF. The CDR3 DNA reads as TGTGTCAGCAGTGAAGTCGGTTTTCAGTCCGAGCATTTT.

This clonotype was counted a few times. Germline is not matched at one junction end, which may reflect a read error. This chain connects TRBV7-8 to TRBJ2-7, with D unresolved. The CDR3 has 16 residues. Germline CDR1 SGHVS, CDR2 FQNEAQ. The CDR3 DNA is TGTGCCAGCAGCTTAGATGGCCTCGGTAGCTCCTACAAGCAGTACTTC. This translates into CASSLDGLGSSYKQYF.

A word on this clonotype: The junction and the germline gene differ at one end; a read error may be behind it. V gene TRBV4-1 combines with J gene TRBJ2-5, with 9 positions matching TRBD2. Germline CDR1 MGHRA, CDR2 YSYEKL. The CDR3 contains 15 residues. The CDR3 bases are TGCGCCAGCAGCCCCCAGCGGGAGGAGAAAGAGACCCAATACTTC. Translating it yields CASSPQREEKETQYF.